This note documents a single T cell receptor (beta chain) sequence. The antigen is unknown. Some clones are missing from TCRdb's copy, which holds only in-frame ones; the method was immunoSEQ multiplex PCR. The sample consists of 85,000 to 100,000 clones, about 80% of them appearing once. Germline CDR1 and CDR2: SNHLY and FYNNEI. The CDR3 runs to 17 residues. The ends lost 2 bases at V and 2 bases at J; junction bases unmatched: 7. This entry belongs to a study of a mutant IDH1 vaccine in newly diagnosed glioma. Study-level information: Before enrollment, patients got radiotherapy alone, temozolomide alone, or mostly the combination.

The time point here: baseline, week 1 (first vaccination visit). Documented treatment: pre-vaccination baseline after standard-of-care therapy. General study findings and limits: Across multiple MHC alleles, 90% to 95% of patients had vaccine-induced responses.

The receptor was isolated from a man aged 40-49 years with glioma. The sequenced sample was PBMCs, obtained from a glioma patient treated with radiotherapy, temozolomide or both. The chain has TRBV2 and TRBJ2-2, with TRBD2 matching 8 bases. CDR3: CASSEIRGGPNTGELFF. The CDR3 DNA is TGTGCCAGCAGTGAAATTCGCGGGGGGCCAAACACCGGGGAGCTGTTTTTT. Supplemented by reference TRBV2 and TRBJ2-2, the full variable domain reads EPEVTQTPSHQVTQMGQEVILRCVPISNHLYFYWYRQILGQKVEFLVSFYNNEISEKSEIFDDQFSVERPDGSNFTLKIRSTKLEDSAMYFCASSEIRGGPNTGELFFGEGSRLTVL.